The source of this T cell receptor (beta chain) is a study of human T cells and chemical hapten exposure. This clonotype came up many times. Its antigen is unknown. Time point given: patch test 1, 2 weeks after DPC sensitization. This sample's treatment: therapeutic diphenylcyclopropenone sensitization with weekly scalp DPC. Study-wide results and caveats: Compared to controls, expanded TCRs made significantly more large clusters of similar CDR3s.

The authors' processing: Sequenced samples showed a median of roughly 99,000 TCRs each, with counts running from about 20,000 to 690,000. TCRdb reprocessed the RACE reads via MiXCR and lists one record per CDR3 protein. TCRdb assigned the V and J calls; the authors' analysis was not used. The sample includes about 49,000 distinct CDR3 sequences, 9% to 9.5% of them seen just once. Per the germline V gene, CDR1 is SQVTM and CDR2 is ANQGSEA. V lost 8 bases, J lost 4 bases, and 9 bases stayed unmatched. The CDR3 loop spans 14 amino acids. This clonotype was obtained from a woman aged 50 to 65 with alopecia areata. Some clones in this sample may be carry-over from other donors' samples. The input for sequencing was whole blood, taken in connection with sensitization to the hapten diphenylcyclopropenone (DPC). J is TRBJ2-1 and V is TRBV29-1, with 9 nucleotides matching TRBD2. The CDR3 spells CSSGLARGYNEQFF. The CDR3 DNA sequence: TGCAGCAGCGGACTAGCGAGAGGATACAATGAGCAGTTCTTC.